This passage covers 5 T cell receptor beta chains from one sample sequenced in a study of T cells in localized non-small cell lung cancer. Only in-frame clones appear in the TCRdb table, and some are missing; sequencing was by immunoSEQ multiplex PCR. The table records 28,000 or so clones, approximately 84% of them present only once. Sequencing was performed on peripheral blood, taken before any cancer treatment. The receptors stem from a man between 40 and 70 years old with stage III squamous cell lung carcinoma.

The chain uses TRBV7-8 and TRBJ1-5, with 7 bases aligning to TRBD1. Per the germline V gene, CDR1 is SGHVS and CDR2 is FQNEAQ. V lost 5 bases and J lost 0; bases outside the gene matches: 7. This CDR3 contains 16 residues. The CDR3 reads CASSPQGRYSNQPQHF. In nucleotides, the CDR3 is TGTGCCAGCAGCCCACAGGGGCGGTATAGCAATCAGCCCCAGCATTTT.

The gene calls are TRBV28 and TRBJ2-7; TRBD2 might be the D (7 bases). CDR1 is MDHEN and CDR2 is SYDVKM in the germline V gene. V was trimmed by 2 bases and J by 6 bases, leaving 17 bases between them. The CDR3 extends over 15 amino acids. CDR3 loop: CASSLGGRERGEQYF. The CDR3 DNA sequence: TGTGCCAGCAGTTTAGGGGGGCGGGAGCGAGGCGAGCAGTACTTC.

This clone was seen a few times. The chain recombines TRBV2 with TRBJ2-3; the match to TRBD2 covers 7 bases. The germline V gene encodes CDR1 SNHLY and CDR2 FYNNEI. V was clipped by 3 bases and J by 5 bases; unmatched bases: 8. The CDR3 covers 15 residues. In DNA form, the CDR3 reads TGTGCCAGCAGTGAGGCGGGAGCGCTAGAAGATACGCAGTATTTT. As protein: CASSEAGALEDTQYF.

The V gene is TRBV11-2, the J gene TRBJ2-3; D is unresolved. CDR3 length: 13 amino acids. Looked up from germline, CDR1 is SGHAT and CDR2 is FQNNGV. V was cut by 0 bases and J by 5 bases, with 6 bases left in between. This chain's CDR3 is CASSLESVDTQYF. The CDR3 DNA reads as TGTGCCAGCAGCTTAGAGTCGGTAGATACGCAGTATTTT.

V and J are TRBV7-9 and TRBJ1-2; D remains unclear. Per the germline V gene, CDR1 is SEHNR and CDR2 is FQNEAQ (reference sequence). The CDR3 spans 14 residues. The germline V and J ends were trimmed by 5 bases and 4 bases, with 14 bases remaining between them. As DNA, the CDR3 is TGTGCCAGCAGCCCGACGGTCCGGTTCTATGGCTACACCTTC. Its translation is CASSPTVRFYGYTF.